This TCR beta chain was recorded in a study of T cell repertoires in cytomegalovirus infection. About the study: Matching HLA type and CMV infection were both indicated by public TCR beta signatures.

CDR1 and CDR2 from the germline V gene are MDHEN and SYDVKM. The CDR3 length is 15 residues. Germline trimming cut 5 bases from V and 2 bases from J; bases unmatched to any gene: 5. TCRdb reanalysed the reads using MiXCR and keeps one entry per CDR3 protein. This table holds about 250,000 distinct CDR3 sequences, over 15% found once. Notes on this clonotype: The target antigen is unknown.

General study findings and limits: It was HLA-C-restricted CMV-specific TCR beta clonotypes that dominated the response ex vivo. Accumulated public TCR beta family frequency recognized individuals carrying CMV together with the relevant HLA.

The TCR sequence derives from a human donor in good health (CMV status not recorded). Some clones in this sample may be carry-over from other donors' samples. This chain joins TRBV28 and TRBJ2-4; 8 bases align to TRBD1. The sequenced material came from CD8+ T cells from PBMCs. The CDR3 spells CASSPQGEPKNIQYF. The CDR3 region has the DNA TGTGCCAGCAGTCCACAGGGGGAACCCAAAAACATTCAGTACTTC.